This T cell receptor beta chain was observed in a study of T cell responses to AZD1222 COVID-19 vaccine. Generated by immunoSEQ multiplex PCR, the TCRdb table keeps only in-frame clones and is missing some. This table holds roughly 120,000 clones, 89% found once. From germline, CDR1 is MDHEN and CDR2 SYDVKM. The CDR3 is made up of 14 amino acids. Losses at the gene ends were 5 bases for V and 3 bases for J; bases not matched to a gene: 4. The specimen comprised peripheral blood, sampled on day 0 of AZD1222 vaccination. The sequence came from an adult in good health. V usage is TRBV28 and J usage is TRBJ2-7; 10 positions agree with TRBD1. The CDR3 DNA follows: TGTGCCAGCAGTCCGCGGACAGGGGGCTACGAGCAGTACTTC. Translation: CASSPRTGGYEQYF. The variable domain in full, completed from reference TRBV28 and TRBJ2-7, reads DVKVTQSSRYLVKRTGEKVFLECVQDMDHENMFWYRQDPGLGLRLIYFSYDVKMKEKGDIPEGYSVSREKKERFSLILESASTNQTSMYLCASSPRTGGYEQYFGPGTRLTVT.